The sequence of this T cell receptor beta chain was determined in a study of blood T cell repertoires in COVID-19 (dated by TCRdb to about 2020). With respect to the entire study: Samples from collaborators originated in the United States, Italy and Spain and spanned both the acute and convalescent phases of COVID-19. Samples were obtained from the ongoing ImmuneRACE study (first 160 participants) and from 1,254 subjects provided by 6 global collaborators. Subjects who had been exposed to COVID-19, were actively infected with it, or had recovered from it provided the deeply sampled blood TCRbeta repertoires that made up the dataset. Sample metadata almost always included a de-identified subject ID, COVID-19 status, age in years and sex. HLA class I and class II types, where available, came from metadata supplied by the sample provider rather than from assay-based typing. The prospective study material was composed of cDNA or gDNA derived from T cells, B-cell-depleted T cells, or PBMCs. A freely available public database, intended as a resource for researchers studying the immune response to SARS-CoV-2, is where the repertoires were released. General findings and caveats noted by the study authors: The quantity of clinical and demographic metadata differed by source and by participant and was supplied without curation.

Samples from volunteer blood donors who had recovered from COVID-19 were contributed by a second Seattle source. Whole blood was collected in K2EDTA tubes by collaborating institutions according to the institutions' own protocols. For TCRbeta analysis, collaborators shipped samples in one of three forms: frozen whole blood, isolated PBMCs, or DNA extracted from either of those sample types. TCRbeta CDR3 regions were amplified from genomic DNA by means of the immunoSEQ Assay, a bias-controlled multiplex PCR. In the source study's methods: Nucleated cell counts per sample were estimated from amplification of reference gene primers within the assay. To quantify the absolute abundance of each unique TCRbeta CDR3 rearrangement, sequence reads were collapsed and filtered. Productive Simpson clonality was computed per sample as the square root of Simpson's diversity index over productive rearrangements. The clones in this table, taken by TCRdb from immuneACCESS, are in-frame only. Not every clone is retained; where verified, under half of the shortfall comes from an unresolved V gene, and the cause of the rest is unknown. The V and J calls and the clone size are those of that table, but D and trimming were determined from the DNA. For this sample the table gives 250,000 or so clones, of which approximately 90% were detected only once. Of the sample, 0.9% to 1% falls within the top ten clones.

Details on this clone: The antigen it recognizes is unknown. No much larger clonotype is one base removed from it; base qualities were not supplied.

CDR3 length: 18 amino acids, cysteine to phenylalanine. The entry retains the CDR3 DNA only, 54 bases that are in frame from base 1. V has 7 bases trimmed and J has 9 bases trimmed; junction bases matching no gene number 26. The sequenced sample consisted of peripheral blood. The chain employs TRBV23-1 and TRBJ2-7; the central 8 bases match TRBD1. TRBV23-1 is an ORF, with its function uncertain. The sequence came from a woman in her forties who had recovered from COVID-19. In nucleotides, the sequence is TGCGCCAGCACCCCGGGCAGGGGGCCCTTTGTGGATTCCCTGGGGCAGTACTTC. This encodes CASTPGRGPFVDSLGQYF.